Listed below are T cell receptor beta chains from one sample, sequenced in a study of T cell changes during pregnancy in multiple sclerosis. Clones were read by immunoSEQ multiplex PCR, and TCRdb kept only the in-frame ones, dropping some. The sample lists some 24,000 clones, more than 75% seen once, with around 0.96% in the top ten. Here the sequenced sample was CD4+ T cells from peripheral blood mononuclear cells, taken in the second trimester of pregnancy. Receptor source: a female donor in good health, enrolled as a control in a pregnancy study. Each CDR3 is given with its conserved first and last residue.

TRBV6-1 | CASSLFRGGADTQYF
TRBV19 | CASSIREGNNSPLHF
TRBV29-1 | CSSRGAGGDTQYF
TRBV19 | CASSQGLYGNSPLHF
TRBV10-3 | CAISPLIGTQYF
TRBV5-4 | CASSSNWGQGLSYTF
TRBV5-6 | CASSIDPTGNTEAFF
TRBV5-1 | CASSLDGHGTEAFF
TRBV11-3 | CASSPQGRNTGELFF
TRBV7-8 | CASSPPAVTSYNEQFF
TRBV4-3 | CASSQDGASGGADTQYF
TRBV9 | CASSPSLGGNTEAFF
TRBV14 | CASSQATGVWGETQYF
TRBV28 | CAISPGGLNEQFF
TRBV20-1 | CSASTPGDTF
TRBV11-1 | CASSFAPFIGGANTGELFF
TRBV5-1 | CASSLGPSTSGVYNEQFF
TRBV5-4 | CASSLDSAGGAWETQYF
TRBV5-1 | CASSSGQDRDYTF
TRBV11-3 | CASSSGTGGLSYNEQFF